Listed below are T cell receptor beta chains from one sample, sequenced in a study of T cell responses to AZD1222 COVID-19 vaccine. Clones were sequenced by immunoSEQ multiplex PCR, and TCRdb holds only the in-frame ones, with some missing. The sample yields about 160,000 clones, approximately 92% seen once. The sample in question was peripheral blood, obtained on day 0 of AZD1222 vaccination. Receptors were obtained from an adult in good health. The CDR3 runs from the conserved cysteine through the conserved F or W. A D gene is named only where the DNA matches it firmly. Clone size, where shown, is once, few, many, or a class for clones that have expanded.

j_gene | d_gene | v_gene | abundance | CDR3aa | CDR3nt
TRBJ2-3 | . | TRBV5-1 | . | CASGGGGVWADTQYF | TGCGCCAGCGGGGGAGGGGGCGTCTGGGCAGATACGCAGTATTTT
TRBJ1-1 | TRBD1 | TRBV7-8 | . | CASSLQGYTEAFF | TGTGCCAGCAGCCTACAGGGGTACACTGAAGCTTTCTTT
TRBJ2-1 | . | TRBV7-3 | . | CASSLIPEIANNEQFF | TGTGCCAGCAGTCTTATCCCCGAGATCGCCAACAATGAGCAGTTCTTC
TRBJ1-2 | . | TRBV2 | . | CASIRALANYGYTF | TGTGCCAGCATTAGGGCTCTGGCTAACTATGGCTACACCTTC
TRBJ1-2 | . | TRBV29-1 | once | CSGQWIGGYTF | TGCAGCGGGCAATGGATAGGTGGCTACACCTTC
TRBJ1-1 | . | TRBV7-8 | . | CASSYRLSGHSTEAFF | TGTGCCAGCAGCTACCGTCTCTCCGGACACAGCACTGAAGCTTTCTTT
TRBJ1-4 | . | TRBV27 | . | CASSPGDINEKLFF | TGTGCCAGCAGTCCCGGGGACATTAATGAAAAACTGTTTTTT
TRBJ2-3 | . | TRBV24-1 | . | CATSDSRGTALSTDTQYF | TGTGCCACCAGTGATTCGAGAGGGACGGCTCTGAGCACAGATACGCAGTATTTT
TRBJ1-3 | TRBD1 | TRBV6-2/TRBV6-3 | . | CASSFDWTGSAGNTIYF | TGTGCCAGCAGTTTCGACTGGACAGGGTCGGCTGGAAACACCATATATTTT
TRBJ2-1 | TRBD2 | TRBV19 | . | CASRYGTSGNNEQFF | TGTGCCAGTAGGTACGGGACTAGCGGAAACAATGAGCAGTTCTTC
TRBJ1-1 | TRBD1 | TRBV9 | few | CASSPGQVNTEAFF | TGTGCCAGCAGCCCAGGACAGGTCAACACTGAAGCTTTCTTT
TRBJ1-5 | . | TRBV3-1/TRBV3-2 | . | CARLLWDRNQPQHF | TGTGCCAGACTCCTCTGGGATAGGAATCAGCCCCAGCATTTT
TRBJ1-3 | . | TRBV5-4 | . | CASSLGGGTSGNTIYF | TGTGCCAGCAGCTTGGGAGGGGGGACCTCTGGAAACACCATATATTTT
TRBJ1-1 | TRBD1 | TRBV30 | . | CAWGTGDTEAFF | TGTGCCTGGGGAACAGGGGACACTGAAGCTTTCTTT
TRBJ1-1 | TRBD1 | TRBV19 | . | CASIPTGENTEAFF | TGTGCCAGTATCCCGACAGGGGAGAACACTGAAGCTTTCTTT
TRBJ1-1 | TRBD1 | TRBV9 | . | CASSVAHRGPDEAFF | TGTGCCAGCAGCGTAGCCCATAGGGGGCCGGATGAAGCTTTCTTT
TRBJ1-1 | . | TRBV15 | . | CATSRARTVNTEAFF | TGTGCCACCAGCAGAGCTAGGACAGTTAACACTGAAGCTTTCTTT
TRBJ2-7 | . | TRBV27 | . | CASGPQGLTYEQYF | TGTGCCAGCGGACCACAGGGCCTAACCTACGAGCAGTACTTC
TRBJ2-3 | . | TRBV5-1 | . | CASSLWVRTDTQYF | TGCGCCAGCAGCTTGTGGGTGCGCACAGATACGCAGTATTTT
TRBJ2-5 | . | TRBV6-5 | . | CASSYSRAEETQYF | TGTGCCAGCAGTTACTCCAGGGCGGAGGAGACCCAGTACTTC
TRBJ2-3 | TRBD2 | TRBV5-4 | . | CASSLLAGATDTQYF | TGTGCCAGCAGCTTGTTAGCGGGGGCCACAGATACGCAGTATTTT
TRBJ2-7 | . | TRBV6-5 | . | CASSQQGRGPYEQYF | TGTGCCAGCAGCCAACAGGGAAGAGGTCCCTACGAGCAGTACTTC